This TCR beta chain was sequenced in a study of cytotoxic CD8 clonotypes in ibrutinib-treated CLL. Findings and caveats of the study: In comparison with age-matched healthy donors, baseline clonality was higher and tracked circulating CD8+ T-cell counts.

The TCR beta libraries used about 2 micrograms of genomic DNA that came from cryopreserved PBMCs. The table came from immunoSEQ multiplex PCR; TCRdb's copy has only in-frame clones and leaves some out. Of over 95,000 clones listed, roughly 60% were seen once; the top ten hold 30% to 45%. In the case of this clone: Its antigen is unknown.

The sequence was collected from a human donor with chronic lymphocytic leukemia. Sequencing was performed on PBMCs, taken after 24 months of ibrutinib treatment.

CDR3 nucleotides: TGTGCCAGCGGCCGACAGGGGGCGCCGGGTGGCTACACCTTC. The encoded protein is CASGRQGAPGGYTF. This rearrangement joins TRBV28 to TRBJ1-2, with 10 bases fitting TRBD1. The CDR3 length is 14 residues. Per the germline V gene, CDR1 is MDHEN and CDR2 is SYDVKM. With 8 bases clipped from V and 7 bases from J, the junction kept 10 bases outside the gene matches.